Described below is a single T cell receptor beta chain sequence and its context. What it recognizes is unknown. This record comes from a study of shared clonotypes between healthy human individuals. The assay was immunoSEQ multiplex PCR, and TCRdb's table has in-frame clones only and misses some. The sample includes about 530,000 clones, less than 96% of them seen just once. Study-wide results and caveats: Naive subsets typically showed greater estimated richness than memory subsets.

With 4 bases removed from V and 0 bases from J, the gap between germline ends came to 10 bases. The CDR3 extends over 14 amino acids. Germline V CDR1 and CDR2: MNHNS, SASEGT. The TCR originated in a woman between 25 and 40 years old in good health. Sequenced: naive CD4+ T cells sorted from blood. Subset in this sample: CD45RA+ positively selected. The chain employs TRBV6-1 and TRBJ2-7; D remains unclear. The CDR3 reads CASSGAVYSYEQYF. The CDR3 DNA follows: TGTGCCAGCAGTGGGGCGGTCTACTCCTACGAGCAGTACTTC.